These 30 T cell receptor beta chains were sequenced from one sample in a study of blood T cell repertoires in COVID-19. This table comes from immunoSEQ multiplex PCR, and its TCRdb copy is limited to in-frame clones, with some not included. The sample lists about 120,000 clones; 70% to 90% were seen once. Sequencing was done on a sample of peripheral blood. These receptors originate from a man between 70 and 80 years old who had recovered from COVID-19.

The J gene is TRBJ1-3, the V gene TRBV5-1, with 10 bases lining up with TRBD1. CDR3 length equals 16 residues. Looked up from germline, CDR1 is SGHRS and CDR2 is YFSETQ. With V trimmed by 4 bases and J by 0 bases, 4 bases remained unmatched. CDR3 region: CASSPGQGVSGNTIYF. CDR3 nucleotides: TGCGCCAGCAGCCCCGGACAGGGGGTCTCTGGAAACACCATATATTTT. The full variable domain, with the rest looked up from reference TRBV5-1 and TRBJ1-3, is KAGVTQTPRYLIKTRGQQVTLSCSPISGHRSVSWYQQTPGQGLQFLFEYFSETQRNKGNFPGRFSGRQFSNSRSEMNVSTLELGDSALYLCASSPGQGVSGNTIYFGEGSWLTVV.

This clone was counted a few times. The CDR3 sequence is CASSSPTGSRETQYF. Here the CDR3 DNA reads TGTGCCAGCAGCTCACCGACAGGGAGTAGGGAGACCCAGTACTTC. This chain uses TRBV5-4 with TRBJ2-5; TRBD1 agrees at 7 bases. The CDR3 consists of 15 residues. Germline values: CDR1 SGHNT, CDR2 YYREEE (reference sequence). J lost 5 bases, V lost 3 bases, and 10 bases had no gene match.

The genes are TRBV5-1 and TRBJ2-3; D is unresolved. The length of the CDR3 is 14 residues. Between the trimmed V and J ends, which lost 0 bases and 2 bases, there was a span of 7 bases. CDR1 is SGHRS and CDR2 is YFSETQ in the germline V gene. CDR3 residues: CASSLVPSTDTQYF. The CDR3 bases are TGCGCCAGCAGCTTGGTTCCTTCCACAGATACGCAGTATTTT.

The gene calls are TRBV28 and TRBJ2-1; possible D gene TRBD2, 7 bases. CDR1 is MDHEN, CDR2 SYDVKM, per germline. CDR3 size: 15 residues. V lost 7 bases and J lost 4, with 17 bases in between. The CDR3 coding sequence is TGTGCCAGCAATCTGGGGGGCGGGAGATACAATGAGCAGTTCTTC. Encoded protein: CASNLGGGRYNEQFF. Full variable domain (missing parts from reference TRBV28 and TRBJ2-1): DVKVTQSSRYLVKRTGEKVFLECVQDMDHENMFWYRQDPGLGLRLIYFSYDVKMKEKGDIPEGYSVSREKKERFSLILESASTNQTSMYLCASNLGGGRYNEQFFGPGTRLTVL.

The gene calls are TRBV6-5 and TRBJ2-1, with TRBD2 matching over 7 bases. CDR3 length equals 15 residues. The V gene end was trimmed by 2 bases and the J gene end by 7 bases; junction bases not matched to a gene: 8. CDR1 and CDR2 from the germline V gene are MNHEY and SVGAGI. This CDR3 reads CASSYQRTSGNEQFF. CDR3 nucleotides: TGTGCCAGCAGTTACCAAAGGACTAGTGGTAATGAGCAGTTCTTC.

The rearrangement uses TRBV14 and TRBJ2-5; 9 nucleotides match TRBD2. Looked up from germline, CDR1 is SGHDN and CDR2 is FVKESK. Germline trimming cut 3 bases from V and 5 bases from J; bases unmatched to any gene: 13. This CDR3 has 17 amino acids. This CDR3 reads CASSQLVGLANVETQYF. The DNA of the CDR3 is TGTGCCAGCAGCCAGCTCGTGGGACTAGCCAACGTCGAGACCCAGTACTTC. Looking up the rest from reference TRBV14 and TRBJ2-5 gives the full variable domain: EAGVTQFPSHSVIEKGQTVTLRCDPISGHDNLYWYRRVMGKEIKFLLHFVKESKQDESGMPNNRFLAERTGGTYSTLKVQPAELEDSGVYFCASSQLVGLANVETQYFGPGTRLLVL.

This chain connects TRBV19 to TRBJ1-1, with D hard to call. V lost 3 bases and J 1 base, leaving 9 bases between the germline ends. Germline loops: CDR1 LNHDA, CDR2 SQIVND (reference sequence). The CDR3 is 14 residues long. In nucleotides, the CDR3 is TGTGCCAGTAGTATTGGGCTCACGAACACTGAAGCTTTCTTT. It encodes CASSIGLTNTEAFF.

This clone has only one observation. The junction departs from germline at one end; a sequencing error may be responsible. The chain has TRBV2 and TRBJ1-5, with 7 positions matching TRBD1. CDR3 length: 14 amino acids. In germline, CDR1 is SNHLY, CDR2 FYNNEI. The DNA of the CDR3 is TGTGCCAGCAGTTTCAGACAGGGCGAGGTCCCCCAGATTTTT. Translated, it gives CASSFRQGEVPQIF.

V gene TRBV2 combines with J gene TRBJ1-6, with D hard to call. Germline values: CDR1 SNHLY, CDR2 FYNNEI. V lost 0 bases, J lost 7 bases, and 7 bases lay in between. This CDR3 spans 14 amino acids. CDR3 DNA: TGTGCCAGCAGTGAAGCCCGGGTAAATTCACCCCTCCACTTT. As protein: CASSEARVNSPLHF.

This clone occurred a few times. The J gene is TRBJ1-2, the V gene TRBV3-1 (or the pseudogene TRBV3-2), with D perhaps TRBD1 (6 bases). In germline, CDR1 is LGHDT, CDR2 YNNKEL (reference sequence). The CDR3 spans 15 residues. Trimming left V 1 base short and J 5 bases short, with 14 bases between. This CDR3 is CASSQGRGRGYGYTF. The CDR3 coding sequence is TGTGCCAGCAGCCAAGGGCGCGGCAGGGGATATGGCTACACCTTC.

This clone was seen more than once but under ten times. This chain connects TRBV6-1 to TRBJ2-7; 7 bases are a match to TRBD2. The germline gives CDR1 MNHNS, CDR2 SASEGT. This CDR3 is built from 16 residues. Trimming took 3 bases from V and 3 from J; bases not matched to a gene: 11. CDR3 sequence reads: CASSEVLGGGSYEQYF. As DNA, the CDR3 is TGTGCCAGCAGTGAGGTACTCGGCGGGGGAAGCTACGAGCAGTACTTC.

This rearrangement joins TRBV3-1 (or the pseudogene TRBV3-2) to TRBJ1-3; 7 bases align to TRBD1. CDR1 LGHDT and CDR2 YNNKEL come from the germline V gene (reference sequence). This CDR3 region has 15 residues. The V and J ends lost 6 bases and 4 bases, in that order; junction bases with no gene match: 9. CDR3 sequence reads: CASSYGTAVGNTIYF. The CDR3 nucleotides are TGTGCCAGCAGTTATGGGACAGCGGTCGGAAACACCATATATTTT.

The V call is TRBV3-1 (or the pseudogene TRBV3-2), the J call TRBJ1-1; tentative D call: TRBD1 (6 bases). This CDR3 comprises 17 residues. Germline V gene data show CDR1 as LGHDT and CDR2 as YNNKEL (reference sequence). Between the trimmed V and J ends, which lost 0 bases and 4 bases, there was a span of 18 bases. CDR3 nucleotide sequence: TGTGCCAGCAGCCAAGATGCCCCATTGAGGGGGAGCACTGAAGCTTTCTTT. Amino acid sequence: CASSQDAPLRGSTEAFF.

A few counts support this clone. The genes are TRBV7-9 and TRBJ2-3; a weak D match, TRBD2 (5 bases). This CDR3 contains 17 residues. The germline CDR1 and CDR2 sequences are SEHNR and FQNEAQ (reference sequence). The germline V and J ends were trimmed by 2 bases and 0 bases, with 15 bases remaining between them. CDR3 in DNA: TGTGCCAGCAGCTTACCCCCCCTCGGGGTTAGCACAGATACGCAGTATTTT. It codes for CASSLPPLGVSTDTQYF.

V usage is TRBV6-5 and J usage is TRBJ2-7; tentatively, D is TRBD2 (6 bases). V was pared by 7 bases and J by 3 bases, with 19 bases between. CDR3 length: 15 amino acids. Germline-derived CDR1 and CDR2 are MNHEY and SVGAGI. The CDR3 DNA reads TGTGCCAGCACCCCGGGGACTCGAGTCTACTACGAGCAGTACTTC. The encoded protein is CASTPGTRVYYEQYF.

The chain uses TRBV9 and TRBJ1-1; D might be TRBD1 (5 bases). From germline, CDR1 is SGDLS and CDR2 YYNGEE. The CDR3 runs to 15 residues. The ends were cut back, 7 bases at V and 7 bases at J, with 23 bases in the middle. CDR3 sequence (DNA): TGTGCCAGCGGCTCCCCTCGTGGGGCAAGGGGTGAAGCTTTCTTT. Translation: CASGSPRGARGEAFF. Looking up the rest from reference TRBV9 and TRBJ1-1 gives the full variable domain: DSGVTQTPKHLITATGQRVTLRCSPRSGDLSVYWYQQSLDQGLQFLIQYYNGEERAKGNILERFSAQQFPDLHSELNLSSLELGDSALYFCASGSPRGARGEAFFGQGTRLTVV.

This clone appeared a few times. The chain combines TRBV7-9 with TRBJ1-3; D might be TRBD1 (5 bases). Germline lookup yields CDR1 SEHNR and CDR2 FQNEAQ (reference sequence). V lost 2 bases and J 1 base, leaving 6 bases between the germline ends. This CDR3 comprises 14 residues. The CDR3: CASSLQGSGNTIYF. CDR3 sequence (DNA): TGTGCCAGCAGCTTACAGGGTTCTGGAAACACCATATATTTT.

The chain recombines TRBV21-1 with TRBJ2-6; no check of the table's D call, TRBD1, against the DNA was made. TRBV21-1 is a pseudogene locus. CDR3 length equals 19 residues. The CDR3 DNA reads TGTGCCAGCAGCAAAGATCGACCCAGGGTCTCTGGGTCGGCCAACGTCCTGACTTTC. Translation: CASSKDRPRVSGSANVLTF.

V is TRBV2 and J is TRBJ1-1, with no clear D. Trimming removed 5 bases at V and 1 base at J, with 8 bases between. The CDR3 is made up of 13 amino acids. Looked up from germline, CDR1 is SNHLY and CDR2 is FYNNEI. The CDR3: CASSPGTNTEAFF. The CDR3 DNA follows: TGTGCCAGCAGTCCGGGAACGAACACTGAAGCTTTCTTT.

In this sample, this clone turned up once. V is TRBV18 and J is TRBJ2-7; D is possibly TRBD1 (6 bases). The CDR3 extends over 16 amino acids. Trimming took off 3 bases at V and 2 bases at J, with 17 bases between the two ends. CDR1 and CDR2 from the germline V gene are KGHSH and LQKENI. CDR3 in amino acids: CASSPSLTGLTYEQYF. CDR3 sequence (DNA): TGTGCCAGCTCACCTTCCCTAACAGGGCTTACCTACGAGCAGTACTTC.

This sequence joins TRBV6-5 and TRBJ2-5; D possibly corresponds to TRBD1 (6 bases). CDR1 MNHEY and CDR2 SVGAGI come from the germline V gene. The CDR3 is 13 residues long. Trimming left V 8 bases short and J 2 bases short, with 12 bases between. CDR3 bases: TGTGCCAGCTTGGACAGTTATCAAGAGACCCAGTACTTC. Its protein is CASLDSYQETQYF.

The rearrangement uses TRBV19 and TRBJ2-1; 8 nucleotides match TRBD2. CDR1 and CDR2 from the germline V gene are LNHDA and SQIVND (reference sequence). V lost 4 bases to trimming and J lost 8 bases; unmatched junction nucleotides: 13. The CDR3 extends over 16 amino acids. This CDR3 reads CASSNHPGLGTDEQFF. The CDR3 coding sequence is TGTGCCAGTAGTAATCACCCGGGACTAGGAACCGATGAGCAGTTCTTC.

The chain links TRBV2 to TRBJ2-7; TRBD1 might be the D (7 bases). The CDR3 has 16 amino acids. Germline CDR1 reads SNHLY; CDR2 reads FYNNEI. V lost 7 bases to trimming and J lost 6 bases, with 25 bases between them. CDR3 amino acids: CASTLSLGGAGGEQYF. CDR3 coding DNA: TGTGCCAGCACCCTCTCCCTCGGGGGCGCAGGGGGCGAGCAGTACTTC.

Here the CDR3 reads CSVGSSYEQYF. DNA for the CDR3: TGCAGCGTTGGTTCGTCCTACGAGCAGTACTTC. The chain combines TRBV29-1 with TRBJ2-7; no definite D call. Trimming stripped 4 bases from V and 1 base from J, with 5 bases between. CDR1 and CDR2 (germline): SQVTM, ANQGSEA. The CDR3 consists of 11 residues.

The chain employs TRBV19 and TRBJ2-5, with 7 bases identical to TRBD1. Losses at the gene ends were 2 bases for V and 1 base for J; bases not matched to a gene: 7. CDR1 and CDR2 (germline): LNHDA, SQIVND (reference sequence). The CDR3 has 16 amino acids. The CDR3 is CASSITLGQAQETQYF. In nucleotides, the CDR3 is TGTGCCAGTAGTATAACGCTCGGACAGGCCCAAGAGACCCAGTACTTC.

This clone has more than one count but fewer than ten. The chain couples TRBV11-2 to TRBJ1-3; 7 nucleotides match TRBD1. Germline values: CDR1 SGHAT, CDR2 FQNNGV. The CDR3 sequence is 15 residues long. The V and J ends lost 4 bases and 0 bases, in that order; junction bases with no gene match: 3. The CDR3 loop is CASSSAGGSGNTIYF. The CDR3 DNA reads as TGTGCCAGCAGCTCCGCAGGGGGCTCTGGAAACACCATATATTTT.

This clone was seen a handful of times. The genes are TRBV19 and TRBJ1-4; 7 bases align to TRBD1. Germline V CDR1 and CDR2: LNHDA, SQIVND (reference sequence). V dropped 4 bases and J dropped 4; count of bases not matched to a gene: 3. This CDR3 has 14 amino acids. The chain's CDR3 is CASSTRGYNEKLFF. The CDR3 DNA sequence: TGTGCCAGTAGTACCAGGGGGTATAATGAAAAACTGTTTTTT.

The chain is built from TRBV5-1 and TRBJ1-1; no definite D call. CDR3 length: 15 residues. V gave up 0 bases and J gave up 2 bases, with 11 bases separating them. Germline V gene sequence: CDR1 SGHRS, CDR2 YFSETQ. The DNA of the CDR3 is TGCGCCAGCAGCTTGGCCTATCCGGGAAACACTGAAGCTTTCTTT. Its translation is CASSLAYPGNTEAFF.

V and J are TRBV18 and TRBJ1-2; 10 bases match TRBD1. Trimming removed 2 bases from V and 8 bases from J; junction bases left unmatched: 5. The CDR3 has 14 amino acids. From germline, CDR1 is KGHSH and CDR2 LQKENI. In DNA, the CDR3 is TGTGCCAGCTCACCAACCGGGACAGGGGAGGGCTACACCTTC. Translation gives CASSPTGTGEGYTF. Full variable domain (missing parts from reference TRBV18 and TRBJ1-2): NAGVMQNPRHLVRRRGQEARLRCSPMKGHSHVYWYRQLPEEGLKFMVYLQKENIIDESGMPKERFSAEFPKEGPSILRIQQVVRGDSAAYFCASSPTGTGEGYTFGSGTRLTVV.

The chain couples TRBV19 to TRBJ2-2, with TRBD1 as a possible D gene (5 bases). Germline CDR1 and CDR2: LNHDA and SQIVND (reference sequence). The CDR3 spans 17 residues. Trimming took off 6 bases at V and 5 bases at J, with 22 bases between the two ends. As DNA, the CDR3 is TGTGCCAGTAGCAAAGTGGGTCAGGGAAGTAGTACCGGGGAGCTGTTTTTT. It specifies CASSKVGQGSSTGELFF.